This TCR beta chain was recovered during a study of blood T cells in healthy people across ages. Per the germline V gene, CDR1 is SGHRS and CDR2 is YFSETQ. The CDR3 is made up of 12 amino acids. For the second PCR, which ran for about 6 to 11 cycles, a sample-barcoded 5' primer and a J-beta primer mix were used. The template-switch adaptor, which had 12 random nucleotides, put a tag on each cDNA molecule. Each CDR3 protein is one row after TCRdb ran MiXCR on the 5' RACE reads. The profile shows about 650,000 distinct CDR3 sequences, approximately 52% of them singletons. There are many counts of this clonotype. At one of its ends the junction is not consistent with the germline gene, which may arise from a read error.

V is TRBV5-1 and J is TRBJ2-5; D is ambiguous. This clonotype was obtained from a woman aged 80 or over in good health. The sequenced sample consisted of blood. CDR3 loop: CASSANQETQYF. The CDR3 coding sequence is TGTGCCAGCAGCGCAAATCAAGAGACCCAGTACTTC.